The 30 T cell receptor beta chains in this list originate from one sample, sequenced in a study of shared clonotypes between healthy human individuals. Assay used: immunoSEQ multiplex PCR; TCRdb lists only in-frame clones, some missing. Among about a million clones listed, 60% to 80% were seen once. Sequencing was performed on memory CD4+ T cells from PBMCs. Specified subset: CD45RA-negative fraction. The receptors were gathered from a man aged 18 to 29 in good health. Some clones in this sample may be carry-over from other donors' samples.

The table lists this clone with a count of one. Other DNA sequences within the sample encode an identical CDR3. The genes are TRBV29-1 and TRBJ2-3, with D unclear. The germline V and J ends were trimmed by 6 bases and 4 bases, with 5 bases remaining between them. The CDR3 length is 10 residues. CDR1 and CDR2 from the germline V gene are SQVTM and ANQGSEA. The CDR3 protein is CSVEPDTQYF. The CDR3 nucleotides are TGCAGCGTCGAGCCAGATACGCAGTATTTT.

This clone was observed a handful of times. This chain joins TRBV2 and TRBJ1-1; the match to TRBD1 covers 9 bases. CDR1 is SNHLY, CDR2 FYNNEI, per germline. The CDR3 has 13 amino acids. V lost 8 bases to trimming and J lost 4 bases; unmatched junction nucleotides: 5. The CDR3 sequence: CASAGQGTTEAFF. DNA for the CDR3: TGTGCCAGCGCAGGACAGGGGACCACTGAAGCTTTCTTT.

The V call is TRBV2, the J call TRBJ2-3, with 15 nucleotides matching TRBD2. CDR1 SNHLY and CDR2 FYNNEI come from the germline V gene. The V and J ends lost 5 bases and 1 base, in that order; junction bases with no gene match: 7. CDR3 length equals 18 residues. CDR3 residues: CASSLGTSGRRGTDTQYF. The CDR3 nucleotides read TGTGCCAGCAGTCTCGGGACTAGCGGGAGGAGGGGCACAGATACGCAGTATTTT.

The chain is built from TRBV5-4 and TRBJ1-3; tentatively, D is TRBD1 (6 bases). Germline V lookup: CDR1 SGHNT, CDR2 YYREEE (reference sequence). The CDR3 covers 13 residues. Trimming removed 5 bases at V and 4 bases at J, with 10 bases between. The CDR3 sequence: CASRGQGGNTIYF. DNA for the CDR3: TGTGCCAGCAGAGGGCAGGGGGGAAACACCATATATTTT.

The genes are TRBV27 and TRBJ1-5; D is undetermined. This CDR3 contains 13 residues. In germline, CDR1 is MNHEY, CDR2 SMNVEV (reference sequence). The V end lost 5 bases, the J end lost 6 bases, and 11 bases lay between the germline ends. The CDR3 DNA sequence: TGTGCCAGCAGTCCCCTAAGTGGTCAGCCCCAGCATTTT. Translation: CASSPLSGQPQHF.

The chain has TRBV28 and TRBJ2-3; 10 bases fit TRBD2. The CDR3 is 16 residues long. Germline CDR1 MDHEN, CDR2 SYDVKM. V gave up 4 bases and J gave up 4 bases; unmatched junction bases: 8. For the CDR3, the DNA is TGTGCCAGCAGTTCCTCAGCGGGAGGGCTCTCAGATACGCAGTATTTT. It encodes CASSSSAGGLSDTQYF.

The chain employs TRBV10-3 and TRBJ2-3; D is unclear. Germline CDR1 and CDR2: ENHRY and SYGVKD. Between the trimmed V and J ends, which lost 6 bases and 8 bases, there was a span of 15 bases. The CDR3 covers 13 residues. CDR3 DNA: TGTGCCATCAGCGAGACCCCGTCGGGTACGCAGTATTTT. This codes for CAISETPSGTQYF.

The V call is TRBV10-3, the J call TRBJ2-2; D possibly matches TRBD1 or TRBD2 (5 bases each). Germline-derived CDR1 and CDR2 are ENHRY and SYGVKD. V was pared by 5 bases and J by 2 bases, with 9 bases between. This CDR3 is built from 14 residues. CDR3 sequence (DNA): TGTGCCATCAGTCTGGGACCTAACACCGGGGAGCTGTTTTTT. Its translation: CAISLGPNTGELFF.

The genes are TRBV28 and TRBJ1-1; a weak D match, TRBD1 (5 bases). The germline V gene has CDR1 MDHEN and CDR2 SYDVKM. V lost 3 bases and J 1 base, leaving 15 bases between the germline ends. CDR3 length equals 16 residues. CDR3 amino acids: CASSLSPGRGNTEAFF. The CDR3 nucleotides read TGTGCCAGCAGTTTGTCGCCAGGGAGGGGGAACACTGAAGCTTTCTTT.

As concerns this clone: A much bigger clone sits one base away, suggesting this may be a read error. V and J are TRBV2 and TRBJ1-1; TRBD1 agrees at 8 bases. This CDR3 is built from 15 residues. The germline V gene encodes CDR1 SNHLY and CDR2 FYNNEI. The V gene end was trimmed by 5 bases and the J gene end by 0 bases; junction bases not matched to a gene: 5. For the CDR3, the DNA is TGTGCCAGCAGTTACACGGGACAGGTGAACACTGAAGCTTTCTTT. Its translation: CASSYTGQVNTEAFF.

This clone was observed a few times. The gene calls are TRBV5-1 and TRBJ1-4; 7 bases are a match to TRBD1. This CDR3 has 17 amino acids. Germline assignment: CDR1 SGHRS and CDR2 YFSETQ. With 0 bases clipped from V and 5 bases from J, the junction kept 10 bases outside the gene matches. CDR3 nucleotide sequence: TGCGCCAGCAGCTTGGGGACAGGATCGGGCCTGAATGAAAAACTGTTTTTT. Translation gives CASSLGTGSGLNEKLFF.

The V gene is TRBV29-1, the J gene TRBJ2-1, with D tentatively TRBD2 (5 bases). The germline V gene encodes CDR1 SQVTM and CDR2 ANQGSEA. The CDR3 spans 13 residues. The CDR3 DNA reads as TGCAGTTCGGGGTGGACCTCCTACAATGAGCAGTTCTTC. Translation: CSSGWTSYNEQFF.

J is TRBJ2-1 and V is TRBV14; TRBD2 aligns across 8 bases. This CDR3 spans 13 amino acids. J lost 5 bases, V lost 4 bases, and 1 base had no gene match. Germline lookup yields CDR1 SGHDN and CDR2 FVKESK. In DNA form, the CDR3 reads TGTGCCAGCAGCCGGGGACTAGACAATGAGCAGTTCTTC. Amino acids: CASSRGLDNEQFF.

This clone was recorded at least ten times. This sequence joins TRBV29-1 and TRBJ2-1; D possibly corresponds to TRBD1 (6 bases). The CDR3 sequence is 16 residues long. In germline, CDR1 is SQVTM, CDR2 ANQGSEA. V was trimmed by 5 bases and J by 10 bases, leaving 27 bases between them. The CDR3 nucleotides are TGCAGCGTTTTGGATCCTCTTGGACTCTCGAGGGGGGAGCAGTTCTTC. Residues: CSVLDPLGLSRGEQFF.

V is TRBV7-7 and J is TRBJ2-2; 13 nucleotides align to TRBD2. Trimming removed 5 bases from V and 11 bases from J; junction bases left unmatched: 8. CDR3 size: 15 residues. The germline V gene encodes CDR1 SSHAT and CDR2 FNYEAQ (reference sequence). The CDR3 loop is CASSRTGTSGEELFF. As DNA, the CDR3 is TGTGCCAGCAGCCGCACCGGGACTAGCGGGGAAGAGCTGTTTTTT. Together with reference TRBV7-7 and TRBJ2-2, the CDR3 gives the full variable domain: GAGVSQSPRYKVTKRGQDVTLRCDPISSHATLYWYQQALGQGPEFLTYFNYEAQPDKSGLPSDRFSAERPEGSISTLTIQRTEQRDSAMYRCASSRTGTSGEELFFGEGSRLTVL.

The chain joins TRBV27 to TRBJ2-6; TRBD1 or TRBD2 may be the D gene (5 bases each). Per the germline V gene, CDR1 is MNHEY and CDR2 is SMNVEV (reference sequence). Between the trimmed V and J ends, which lost 0 bases and 4 bases, there was a span of 13 bases. The CDR3 is 17 amino acids. This CDR3 is CASSLSAGAQGANVLTF. DNA for the CDR3: TGTGCCAGCAGTTTATCTGCCGGGGCGCAAGGGGCCAACGTCCTGACTTTC.

The chain is built from TRBV6-1 and TRBJ1-2; D unclear. Trimming took off 1 base at V and 4 bases at J, with 16 bases between the two ends. Looked up from germline, CDR1 is MNHNS and CDR2 is SASEGT. This CDR3 is 16 amino acids long. CDR3 in amino acids: CASSEGVGHRTYGYTF. DNA of the CDR3: TGTGCCAGCAGTGAAGGGGTAGGGCACAGAACCTATGGCTACACCTTC.

CDR3 in amino acids: CASRFGGGGSEQYF. DNA of the CDR3: TGTGCCAGCAGGTTTGGAGGGGGCGGCAGCGAGCAGTACTTC. The chain has TRBV7-9 and TRBJ2-7, with D tentatively TRBD1 (7 bases). The germline V gene encodes CDR1 SEHNR and CDR2 FQNEAQ (reference sequence). CDR3 size: 14 residues. V was clipped by 6 bases and J by 6 bases, with 18 bases between them.

This clone appeared once. The chain is built from TRBV5-1 and TRBJ2-2, with 7 bases fitting TRBD1. Germline CDR1 and CDR2: SGHRS and YFSETQ. This CDR3 has 14 amino acids. V lost 0 bases and J lost 7; bases outside the gene matches: 3. DNA of the CDR3: TGCGCCAGCAGCTTGGTGACAGGGTTCGGGGAGCTGTTTTTT. This sequence encodes CASSLVTGFGELFF.

This chain links TRBV7-2 with TRBJ2-7, with 9 bases fitting TRBD1. Germline CDR1 and CDR2: SGHTA and FQGNSA. V lost 5 bases and J lost 3; bases outside the gene matches: 8. The length of the CDR3 is 15 residues. The CDR3 here is CASSPWTGVNYEQYF. DNA of the CDR3: TGTGCCAGCAGCCCATGGACAGGGGTGAACTACGAGCAGTACTTC.

CDR3 DNA: TGTGCCAGCAGCCCAAGGCGGGGGGACAGGGTTGAAAAACTGTTTTTT. It translates to CASSPRRGDRVEKLFF. The V gene is TRBV7-2, the J gene TRBJ1-4, with 9 bases identical to TRBD1. V shed 5 bases and J 7 bases; nucleotides not matched to a gene: 11. The CDR3 loop spans 16 amino acids. Germline lookup yields CDR1 SGHTA and CDR2 FQGNSA. Full variable domain (rest looked up from reference TRBV7-2 and TRBJ1-4): GAGVSQSPSNKVTEKGKDVELRCDPISGHTALYWYRQSLGQGLEFLIYFQGNSAPDKSGLPSDRFSAERTGGSVSTLTIQRTQQEDSAVYLCASSPRRGDRVEKLFFGSGTQLSVL.

The rearrangement joins TRBV9 to TRBJ1-1, with D maybe TRBD1 (5 bases). This CDR3 has 13 amino acids. The germline V gene has CDR1 SGDLS and CDR2 YYNGEE. V lost 4 bases to trimming and J lost 2 bases, with 9 bases between them. The CDR3 loop is CASSSDSNTEAFF. The CDR3 DNA sequence: TGTGCCAGCAGCTCCGACAGTAACACTGAAGCTTTCTTT.

This clone was seen a single time. V gene TRBV4-1 combines with J gene TRBJ1-2, with 7 bases identical to TRBD1. V lost 2 bases and J lost 3; bases outside the gene matches: 9. CDR3 size: 16 residues. The germline CDR1 and CDR2 sequences are MGHRA and YSYEKL. DNA for the CDR3: TGCGCCAGCAGCCAAAGAGGAGTCAGGGGGGACTATGGCTACACCTTC. Protein product: CASSQRGVRGDYGYTF.

V is TRBV4-2 and J is TRBJ2-1; 10 nucleotides line up with TRBD1. V dropped 3 bases and J dropped 8; count of bases not matched to a gene: 16. Germline CDR1 is LGHNA and CDR2 is YNFKEQ. This CDR3 comprises 18 residues. The DNA for the CDR3 is TGTGCCAGCAGCCATGCCAGAGGGGGGACAGGGGCGGGGGATGAGCAGTTCTTC. This sequence encodes CASSHARGGTGAGDEQFF.

This clone was counted once. J is TRBJ2-7 and V is TRBV6-6; D may be TRBD2 (6 bases). The V gene's germline CDR1 is MNHNY and CDR2 SVGAGI (reference sequence). With 5 bases removed from V and 3 bases from J, the gap between germline ends came to 14 bases. This CDR3 region has 14 residues. The CDR3 loop reads CASSPRGGIYEQYF. The CDR3 bases are TGTGCCAGCAGTCCCCGTGGGGGGATCTACGAGCAGTACTTC.

CDR3 sequence reads: CASSFGRYGYTF. The DNA for the CDR3 is TGTGCCAGCAGTTTTGGGCGCTATGGCTACACCTTC. The rearrangement uses TRBV6-6 and TRBJ1-2; D remains unclear. V was trimmed by 4 bases and J by 4 bases, leaving 7 bases between them. From germline, CDR1 is MNHNY and CDR2 SVGAGI (reference sequence). There are 12 residues in the CDR3.

The V and J genes are TRBV6-1 and TRBJ1-2, with D perhaps matching TRBD1 (6 bases). This CDR3 comprises 14 residues. V lost 5 bases, J lost 4 bases, and 14 bases lay in between. Germline assignment: CDR1 MNHNS and CDR2 SASEGT. CDR3: CASSPRGVFYGYTF. Written as DNA, the CDR3 is TGTGCCAGCAGTCCTAGGGGGGTTTTCTATGGCTACACCTTC.

V usage is TRBV7-3 and J usage is TRBJ2-1, with 10 bases matching TRBD2. Germline loops: CDR1 SGHTA, CDR2 FQGTGA. The CDR3 sequence is 13 residues long. Trimming cost V 5 bases and J 9 bases; bases outside gene matches: 4. CDR3 in amino acids: CASSASGGGEQFF. CDR3 sequence (DNA): TGTGCCAGCAGCGCTAGCGGGGGCGGTGAGCAGTTCTTC.

The chain is built from TRBV5-6 and TRBJ1-4, with TRBD1 matching 8 bases. The J segment lost 2 bases and the V segment lost 4 bases, leaving 4 bases of the junction unmatched. CDR3 length equals 15 residues. Germline V gives CDR1 SGHDT, CDR2 YYEEEE. This CDR3 reads CASSQQGGTNEKLFF. In DNA, the CDR3 is TGTGCCAGCAGCCAACAGGGGGGGACTAATGAAAAACTGTTTTTT.

The chain joins TRBV2 to TRBJ2-5, with 7 bases aligning to TRBD1. Germline CDR1 SNHLY, CDR2 FYNNEI. The trim removed 4 bases at V and 5 bases at J, leaving 7 bases unmatched. The CDR3 is 14 amino acids. The CDR3 DNA reads as TGTGCCAGCAGTGTCAGGGGGTTCGGGGAGACCCAGTACTTC. Residues: CASSVRGFGETQYF.